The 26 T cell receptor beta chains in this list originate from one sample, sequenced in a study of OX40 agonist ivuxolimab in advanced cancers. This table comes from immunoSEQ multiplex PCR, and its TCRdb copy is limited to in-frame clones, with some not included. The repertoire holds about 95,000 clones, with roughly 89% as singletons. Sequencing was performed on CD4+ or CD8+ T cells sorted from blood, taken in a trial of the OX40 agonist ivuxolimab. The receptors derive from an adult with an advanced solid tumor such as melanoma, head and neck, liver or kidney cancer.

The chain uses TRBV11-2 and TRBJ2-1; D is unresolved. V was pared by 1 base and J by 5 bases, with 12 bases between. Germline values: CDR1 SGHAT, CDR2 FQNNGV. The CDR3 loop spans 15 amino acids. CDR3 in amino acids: CASSLVRNQHNEQFF. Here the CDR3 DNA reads TGTGCCAGCAGCTTAGTAAGGAATCAGCACAATGAGCAGTTCTTC.

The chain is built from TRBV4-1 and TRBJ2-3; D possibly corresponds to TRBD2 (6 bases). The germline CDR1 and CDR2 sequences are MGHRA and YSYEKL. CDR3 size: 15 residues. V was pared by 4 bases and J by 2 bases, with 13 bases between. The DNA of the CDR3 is TGCGCCAGCAGCCTCCGGGGGACCCACACAGATACGCAGTATTTT. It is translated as CASSLRGTHTDTQYF.

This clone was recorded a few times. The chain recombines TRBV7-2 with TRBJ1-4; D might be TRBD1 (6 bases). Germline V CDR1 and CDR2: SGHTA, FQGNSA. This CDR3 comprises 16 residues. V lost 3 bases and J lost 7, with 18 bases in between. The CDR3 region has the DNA TGTGCCAGCAGCTTGGGGGGGCGAAGTTTCGGTGAAAAACTGTTTTTT. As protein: CASSLGGRSFGEKLFF.

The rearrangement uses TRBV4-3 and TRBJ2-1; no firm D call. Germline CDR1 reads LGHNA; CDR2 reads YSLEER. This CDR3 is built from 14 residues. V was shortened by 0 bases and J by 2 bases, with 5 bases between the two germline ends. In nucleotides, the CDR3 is TGCGCCAGCAGCCAAGAATGGCCCTACAATGAGCAGTTCTTC. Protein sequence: CASSQEWPYNEQFF.

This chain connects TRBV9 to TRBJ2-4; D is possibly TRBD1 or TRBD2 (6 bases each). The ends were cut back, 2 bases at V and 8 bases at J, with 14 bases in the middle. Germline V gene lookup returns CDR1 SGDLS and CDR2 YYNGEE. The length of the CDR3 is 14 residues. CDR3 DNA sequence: TGTGCCAGCAGCGTCACCGGGGGCTTGGACATTCAGTACTTC. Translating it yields CASSVTGGLDIQYF.

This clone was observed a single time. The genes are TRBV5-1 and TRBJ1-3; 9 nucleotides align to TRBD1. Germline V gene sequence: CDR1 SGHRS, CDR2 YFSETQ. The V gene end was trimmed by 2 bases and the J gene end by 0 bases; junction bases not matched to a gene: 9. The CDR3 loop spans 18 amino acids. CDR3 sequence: CASSFSGTGYSSGNTIYF. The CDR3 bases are TGCGCCAGCAGCTTCTCAGGGACAGGGTATTCCTCTGGAAACACCATATATTTT.

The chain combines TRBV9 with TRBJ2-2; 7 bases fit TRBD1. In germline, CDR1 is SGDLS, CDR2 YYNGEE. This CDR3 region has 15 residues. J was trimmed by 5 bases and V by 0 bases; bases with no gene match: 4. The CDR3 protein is CASSVEGGRTGELFF. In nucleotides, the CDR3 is TGTGCCAGCAGCGTAGAAGGGGGCCGGACCGGGGAGCTGTTTTTT.

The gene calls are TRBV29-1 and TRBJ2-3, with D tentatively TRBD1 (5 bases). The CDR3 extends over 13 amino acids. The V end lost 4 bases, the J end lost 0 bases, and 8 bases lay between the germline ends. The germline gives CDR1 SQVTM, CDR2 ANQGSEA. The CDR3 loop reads CSVGQFSTDTQYF. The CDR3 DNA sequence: TGCAGCGTTGGACAGTTTAGCACAGATACGCAGTATTTT.

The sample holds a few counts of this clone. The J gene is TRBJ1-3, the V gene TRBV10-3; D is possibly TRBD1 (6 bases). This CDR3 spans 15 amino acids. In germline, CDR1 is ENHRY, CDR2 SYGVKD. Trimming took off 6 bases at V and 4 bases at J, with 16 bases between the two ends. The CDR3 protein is CAISEYRDSGNTIYF. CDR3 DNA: TGTGCCATCAGCGAATACAGGGATTCGGGAAACACCATATATTTT.

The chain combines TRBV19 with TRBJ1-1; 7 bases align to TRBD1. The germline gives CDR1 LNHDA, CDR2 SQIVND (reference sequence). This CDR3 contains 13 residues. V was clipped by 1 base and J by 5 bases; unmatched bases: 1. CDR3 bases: TGTGCCAGTAGTATAGGACAGGGAACTGAAGCTTTCTTT. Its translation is CASSIGQGTEAFF.

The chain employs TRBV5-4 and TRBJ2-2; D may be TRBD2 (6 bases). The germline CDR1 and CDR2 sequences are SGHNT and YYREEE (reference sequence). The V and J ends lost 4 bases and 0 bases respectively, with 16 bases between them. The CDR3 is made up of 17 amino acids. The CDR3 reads CASSRIAGTPNTGELFF. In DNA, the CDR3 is TGTGCCAGCAGCCGGATCGCCGGGACTCCGAACACCGGGGAGCTGTTTTTT. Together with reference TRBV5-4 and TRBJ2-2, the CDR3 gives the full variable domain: ETGVTQSPTHLIKTRGQQVTLRCSSQSGHNTVSWYQQALGQGPQFIFQYYREEENGRGNFPPRFSGLQFPNYSSELNVNALELDDSALYLCASSRIAGTPNTGELFFGEGSRLTVL.

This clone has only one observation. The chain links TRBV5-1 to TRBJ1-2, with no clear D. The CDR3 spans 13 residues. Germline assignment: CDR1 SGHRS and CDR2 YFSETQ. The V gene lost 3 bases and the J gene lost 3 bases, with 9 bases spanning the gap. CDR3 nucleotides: TGCGCCAGCAGCTCCCGGGCGTACTATGGCTACACCTTC. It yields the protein CASSSRAYYGYTF.

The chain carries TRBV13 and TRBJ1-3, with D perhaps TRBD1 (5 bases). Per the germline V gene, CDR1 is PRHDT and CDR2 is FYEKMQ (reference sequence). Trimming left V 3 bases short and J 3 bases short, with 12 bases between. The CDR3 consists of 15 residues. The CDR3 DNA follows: TGTGCCAGCAGCTTGGACACCCGATATGGAAACACCATATATTTT. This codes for CASSLDTRYGNTIYF. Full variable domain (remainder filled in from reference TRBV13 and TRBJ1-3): AAGVIQSPRHLIKEKRETATLKCYPIPRHDTVYWYQQGPGQDPQFLISFYEKMQSDKGSIPDRFSAQQFSDYHSELNMSSLELGDSALYFCASSLDTRYGNTIYFGEGSWLTVV.

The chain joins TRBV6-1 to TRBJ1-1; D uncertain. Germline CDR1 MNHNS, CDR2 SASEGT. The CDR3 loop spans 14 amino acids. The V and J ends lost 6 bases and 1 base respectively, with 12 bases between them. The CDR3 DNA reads TGTGCCAGCAGCCCCGGGCCGCAGAACACTGAAGCTTTCTTT. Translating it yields CASSPGPQNTEAFF.

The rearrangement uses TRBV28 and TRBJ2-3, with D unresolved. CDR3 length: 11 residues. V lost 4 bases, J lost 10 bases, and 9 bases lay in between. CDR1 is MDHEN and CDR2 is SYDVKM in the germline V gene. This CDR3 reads CASSSELAQYF. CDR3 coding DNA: TGTGCCAGCAGTTCAGAACTGGCGCAGTATTTT.

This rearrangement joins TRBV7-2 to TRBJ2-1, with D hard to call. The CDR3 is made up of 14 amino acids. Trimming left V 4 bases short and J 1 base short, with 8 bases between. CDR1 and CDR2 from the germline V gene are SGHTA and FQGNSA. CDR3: CASSSQVSYNEQFF. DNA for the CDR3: TGTGCCAGCAGCTCCCAGGTATCCTACAATGAGCAGTTCTTC.

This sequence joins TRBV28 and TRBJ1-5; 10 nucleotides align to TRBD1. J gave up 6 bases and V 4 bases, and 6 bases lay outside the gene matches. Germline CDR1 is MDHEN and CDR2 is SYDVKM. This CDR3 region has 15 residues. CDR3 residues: CASSYQTGGGQPQHF. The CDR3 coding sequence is TGTGCCAGCAGTTACCAGACAGGGGGCGGTCAGCCCCAGCATTTT.

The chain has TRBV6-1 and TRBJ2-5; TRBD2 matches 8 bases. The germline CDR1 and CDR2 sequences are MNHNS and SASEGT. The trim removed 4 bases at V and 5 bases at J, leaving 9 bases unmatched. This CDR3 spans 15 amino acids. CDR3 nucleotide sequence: TGTGCCAGCAGTGTGGCGAGCGGGAGAAGGGAGACCCAGTACTTC. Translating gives CASSVASGRRETQYF.

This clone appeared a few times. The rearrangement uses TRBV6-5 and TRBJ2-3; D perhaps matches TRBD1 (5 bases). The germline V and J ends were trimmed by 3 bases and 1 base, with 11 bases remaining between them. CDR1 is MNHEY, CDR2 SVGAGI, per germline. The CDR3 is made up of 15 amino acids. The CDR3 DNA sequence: TGTGCCAGCAGTTATGGGCAGGGTGGCACAGATACGCAGTATTTT. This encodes CASSYGQGGTDTQYF.

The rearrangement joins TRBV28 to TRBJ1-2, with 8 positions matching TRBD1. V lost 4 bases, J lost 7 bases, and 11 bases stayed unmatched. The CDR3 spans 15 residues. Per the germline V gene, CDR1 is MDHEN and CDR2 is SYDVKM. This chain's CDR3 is CASSSFLRGLGGYTF. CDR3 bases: TGTGCCAGCAGTTCATTCCTCAGGGGGCTCGGTGGCTACACCTTC.

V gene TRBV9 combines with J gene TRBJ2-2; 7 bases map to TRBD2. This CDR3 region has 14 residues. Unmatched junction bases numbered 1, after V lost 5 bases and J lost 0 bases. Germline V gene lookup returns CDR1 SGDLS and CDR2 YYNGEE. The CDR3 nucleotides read TGTGCCAGCAGGGCGGGAGCGAACACCGGGGAGCTGTTTTTT. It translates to CASRAGANTGELFF.

CDR3 coding DNA: TGTGCCAGTAGAATGTGGGTATCTGGGGCCAACGTCCTGACTTTC. This sequence encodes CASRMWVSGANVLTF. The chain links TRBV19 to TRBJ2-6; D gene unclear. Trimming shortened V by 6 bases and J by 1 base, and 10 bases separated the two germline ends. Germline V gene sequence: CDR1 LNHDA, CDR2 SQIVND (reference sequence). This CDR3 contains 15 residues.

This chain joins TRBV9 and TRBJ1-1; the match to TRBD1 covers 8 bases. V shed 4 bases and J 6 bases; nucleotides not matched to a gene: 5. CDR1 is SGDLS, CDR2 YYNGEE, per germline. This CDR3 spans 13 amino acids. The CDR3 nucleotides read TGTGCCAGCAGCCGCGGACAGGGTGCTGAAGCTTTCTTT. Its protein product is CASSRGQGAEAFF.

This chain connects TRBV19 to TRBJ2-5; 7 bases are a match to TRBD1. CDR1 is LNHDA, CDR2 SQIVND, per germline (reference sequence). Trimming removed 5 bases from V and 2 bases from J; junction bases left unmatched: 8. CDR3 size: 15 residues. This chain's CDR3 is CASSETGSMQETQYF. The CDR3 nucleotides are TGTGCCAGTAGTGAGACAGGGTCTATGCAAGAGACCCAGTACTTC. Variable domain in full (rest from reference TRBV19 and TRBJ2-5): DGGITQSPKYLFRKEGQNVTLSCEQNLNHDAMYWYRQDPGQGLRLIYYSQIVNDFQKGDIAEGYSVSREKKESFPLTVTSAQKNPTAFYLCASSETGSMQETQYFGPGTRLLVL.

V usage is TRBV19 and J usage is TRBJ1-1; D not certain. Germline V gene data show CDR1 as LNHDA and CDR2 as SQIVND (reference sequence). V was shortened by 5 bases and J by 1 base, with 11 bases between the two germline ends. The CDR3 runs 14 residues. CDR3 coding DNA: TGTGCCAGTAGTTTCCCGCGGCCGAACACTGAAGCTTTCTTT. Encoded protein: CASSFPRPNTEAFF.

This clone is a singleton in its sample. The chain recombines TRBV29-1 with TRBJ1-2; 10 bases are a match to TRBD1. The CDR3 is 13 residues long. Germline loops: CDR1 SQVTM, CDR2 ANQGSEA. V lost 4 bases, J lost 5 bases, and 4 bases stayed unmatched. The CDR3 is CSVGTGGVYGYTF. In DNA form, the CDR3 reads TGCAGCGTTGGGACAGGGGGGGTTTATGGCTACACCTTC.